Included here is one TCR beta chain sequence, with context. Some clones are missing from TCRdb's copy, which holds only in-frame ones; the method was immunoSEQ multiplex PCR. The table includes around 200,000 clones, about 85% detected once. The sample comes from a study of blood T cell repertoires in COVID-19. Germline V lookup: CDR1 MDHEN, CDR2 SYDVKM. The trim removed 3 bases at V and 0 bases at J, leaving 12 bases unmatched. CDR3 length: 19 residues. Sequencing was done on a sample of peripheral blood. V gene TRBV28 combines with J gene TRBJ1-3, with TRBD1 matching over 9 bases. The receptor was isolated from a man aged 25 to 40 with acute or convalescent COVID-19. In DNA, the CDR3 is TGTGCCAGCAGTTTCCGGGCCTACAGGGGGCTAAGCTCTGGAAACACCATATATTTT. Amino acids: CASSFRAYRGLSSGNTIYF.